Following are 5 T cell receptor beta chains from one sample sequenced in a study of T cells in Graves' hyperthyroidism and ophthalmopathy. There were TCR beta CDR3 regions amplified from RNA transcripts. With the HTBI primer set, the TCR CDR3 went through a first round of RT-PCR. TCRdb analysed the multiplex PCR reads with MiXCR anew, one entry per CDR3 protein. Among about 520,000 distinct CDR3 sequences listed, around 24% were seen once. Material: blood. These receptors all come from a woman aged 25-40 years with Graves' ophthalmopathy.

This clonotype was seen at least ten times. The chain carries TRBV3-1 and TRBJ2-5, with D possibly matching TRBD2 (6 bases). Germline V gene sequence: CDR1 LGHDT, CDR2 YNNKEL (reference sequence). This CDR3 is 17 amino acids long. V was cut by 0 bases and J by 0 bases, with 14 bases left in between. The CDR3 sequence: CASSQEETSIYQETQYF. In nucleotides, the CDR3 is TGTGCCAGCAGCCAAGAGGAAACTAGCATATACCAAGAGACCCAGTACTTC.

This clonotype was recorded many times. The chain carries TRBV6-5 and TRBJ1-1; no definite D call. Trimming took 4 bases from V and 2 from J, leaving 11 bases between them. In germline, CDR1 is MNHEY, CDR2 SVGAGI. The CDR3 is 14 amino acids. The CDR3 nucleotides read TGTGCCAGCAGTTTCCGGGGAGCCAACACTGAAGCTTTCTTT. Amino acids: CASSFRGANTEAFF.

Many counts were recorded for this clonotype. The chain is built from TRBV6-2 or TRBV6-3 and TRBJ1-1; D possibly corresponds to TRBD1 (5 bases). Germline assignment: CDR1 MNHEY and CDR2 SVGEGT. CDR3 length: 13 residues. V was clipped by 5 bases and J by 4 bases, with 11 bases between them. The CDR3: CASSTGVGTEAFF. The CDR3 region has the DNA TGTGCCAGCAGTACGGGGGTGGGCACTGAAGCTTTCTTT.

With regard to this clonotype: This sequence may be a read error, since a much larger clone differs from it by one base. The chain couples TRBV11-2 to TRBJ1-1, with 10 bases identical to TRBD1. This CDR3 region has 14 residues. CDR1 is SGHAT and CDR2 is FQNNGV in the germline V gene. The CDR3 loop is CASSLVRQGADAFF. DNA for the CDR3: TGTGCCAGCAGCTTAGTTCGACAGGGGGCTGACGCTTTCTTT.

This clonotype was detected only once. The chain joins TRBV28 to TRBJ1-5, with D perhaps TRBD1 (5 bases). CDR3 length: 14 amino acids. Germline assignment: CDR1 MDHEN and CDR2 SYDVKM. The V gene lost 10 bases and the J gene lost 4 bases, with 17 bases spanning the gap. Written as DNA, the CDR3 is TGTGCCACCTTCCGACAGCTTAGTAATCAGCCCCAGCATTTT. Amino acid sequence: CATFRQLSNQPQHF.